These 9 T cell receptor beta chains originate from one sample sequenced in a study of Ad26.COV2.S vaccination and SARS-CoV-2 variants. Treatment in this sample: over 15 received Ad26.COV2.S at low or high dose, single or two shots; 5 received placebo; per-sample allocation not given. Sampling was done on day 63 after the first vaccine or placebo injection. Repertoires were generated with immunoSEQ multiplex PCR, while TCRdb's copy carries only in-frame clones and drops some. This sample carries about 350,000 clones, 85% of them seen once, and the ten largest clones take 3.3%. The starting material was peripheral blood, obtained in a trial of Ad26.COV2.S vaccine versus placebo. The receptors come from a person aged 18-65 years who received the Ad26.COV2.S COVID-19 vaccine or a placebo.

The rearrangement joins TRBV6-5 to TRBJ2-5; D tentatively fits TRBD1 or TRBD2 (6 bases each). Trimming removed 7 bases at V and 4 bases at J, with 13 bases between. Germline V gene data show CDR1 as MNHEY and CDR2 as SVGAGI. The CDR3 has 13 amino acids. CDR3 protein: CASTLGGRETQYF. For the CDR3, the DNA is TGTGCCAGCACCCTAGGGGGGCGAGAGACCCAGTACTTC.

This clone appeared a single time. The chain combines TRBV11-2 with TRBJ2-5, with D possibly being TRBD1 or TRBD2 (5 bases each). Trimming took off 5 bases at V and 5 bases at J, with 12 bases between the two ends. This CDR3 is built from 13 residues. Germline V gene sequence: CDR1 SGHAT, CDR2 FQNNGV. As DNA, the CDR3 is TGTGCCAGCAGCCCGCCGGGGCGGGAGACCCAGTACTTC. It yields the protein CASSPPGRETQYF. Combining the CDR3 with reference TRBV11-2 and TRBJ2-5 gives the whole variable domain EAGVAQSPRYKIIEKRQSVAFWCNPISGHATLYWYQQILGQGPKLLIQFQNNGVVDDSQLPKDRFSAERLKGVDSTLKIQPAKLEDSAVYLCASSPPGRETQYFGPGTRLLVL.

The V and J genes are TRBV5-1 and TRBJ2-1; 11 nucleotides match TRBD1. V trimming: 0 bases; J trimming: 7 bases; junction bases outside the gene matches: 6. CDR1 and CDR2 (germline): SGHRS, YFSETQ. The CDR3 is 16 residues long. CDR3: CASSLAGQGAFNEQFF. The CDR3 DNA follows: TGCGCCAGCAGCTTGGCAGGACAGGGGGCTTTTAATGAGCAGTTCTTC.

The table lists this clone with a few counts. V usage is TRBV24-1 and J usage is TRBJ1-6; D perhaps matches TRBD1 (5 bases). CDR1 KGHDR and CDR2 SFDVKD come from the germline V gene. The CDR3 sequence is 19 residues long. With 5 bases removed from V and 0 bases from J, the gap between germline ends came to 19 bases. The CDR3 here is CATSALWDGTLSYNSPLHF. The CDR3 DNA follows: TGTGCCACCAGTGCTCTATGGGACGGAACCCTCTCCTATAATTCACCCCTCCACTTT.

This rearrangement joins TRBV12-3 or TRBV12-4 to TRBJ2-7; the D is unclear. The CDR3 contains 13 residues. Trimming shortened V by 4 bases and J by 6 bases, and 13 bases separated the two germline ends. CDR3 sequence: CASSSRPSSEQYF. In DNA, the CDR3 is TGTGCCAGCAGTTCACGGCCTTCTAGCGAGCAGTACTTC.

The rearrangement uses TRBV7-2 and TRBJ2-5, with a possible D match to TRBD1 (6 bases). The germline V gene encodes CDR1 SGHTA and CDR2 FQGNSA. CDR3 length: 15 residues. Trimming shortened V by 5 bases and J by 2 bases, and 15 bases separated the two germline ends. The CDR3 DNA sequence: TGTGCCAGCAGCAGACCGGACAGAAAGCAAGAGACCCAGTACTTC. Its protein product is CASSRPDRKQETQYF.

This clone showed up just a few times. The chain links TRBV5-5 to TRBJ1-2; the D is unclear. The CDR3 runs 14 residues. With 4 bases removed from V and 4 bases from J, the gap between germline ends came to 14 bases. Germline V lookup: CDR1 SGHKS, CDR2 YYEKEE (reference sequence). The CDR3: CASSLGWGSYGYTF. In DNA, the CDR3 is TGTGCCAGCAGCCTCGGATGGGGATCCTATGGCTACACCTTC.

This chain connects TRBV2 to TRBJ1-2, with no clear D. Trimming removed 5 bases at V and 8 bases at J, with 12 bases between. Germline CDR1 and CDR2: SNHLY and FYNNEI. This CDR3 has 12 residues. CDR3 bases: TGTGCCAGCAGTAATGGGCCCGGAGGCTACACCTTC. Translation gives CASSNGPGGYTF.

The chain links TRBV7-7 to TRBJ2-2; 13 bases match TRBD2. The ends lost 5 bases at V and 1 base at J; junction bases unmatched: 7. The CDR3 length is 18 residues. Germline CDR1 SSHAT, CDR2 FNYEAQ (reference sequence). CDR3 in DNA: TGTGCCAGCAGCCATACTAGCGGGAGGGCCAAGAACACCGGGGAGCTGTTTTTT. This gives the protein CASSHTSGRAKNTGELFF.